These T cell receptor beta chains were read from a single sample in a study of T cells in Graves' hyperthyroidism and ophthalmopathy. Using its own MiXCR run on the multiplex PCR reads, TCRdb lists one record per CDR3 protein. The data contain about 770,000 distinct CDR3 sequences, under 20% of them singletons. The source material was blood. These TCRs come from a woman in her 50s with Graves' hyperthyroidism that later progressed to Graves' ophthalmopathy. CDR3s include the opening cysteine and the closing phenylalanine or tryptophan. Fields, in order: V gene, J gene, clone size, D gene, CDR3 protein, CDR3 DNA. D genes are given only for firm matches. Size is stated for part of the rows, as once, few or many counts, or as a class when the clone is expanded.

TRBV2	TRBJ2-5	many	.	CASSEGFRTTLQETQYF	TGTGCCAGCAGTGAAGGTTTTCGGACGACACTTCAAGAGACCCAGTACTTC
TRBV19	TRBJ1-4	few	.	CASSMDSGEANEKLFF	TGTGCCAGTAGTATGGACAGCGGAGAAGCTAATGAAAAACTGTTTTTT
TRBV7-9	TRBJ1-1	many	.	CASSATERLEAFF	TGTGCCAGCAGCGCGACGGAACGCCTTGAAGCTTTCTTT
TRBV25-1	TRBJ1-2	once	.	CASTAGSSGYTF	TGTGCCAGCACCGCCGGGAGCTCGGGCTACACCTTC
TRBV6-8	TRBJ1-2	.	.	CARSTEANYGYTF	TGTGCCAGGAGTACAGAAGCTAACTATGGCTACACCTTC
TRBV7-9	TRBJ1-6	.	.	CASSLAVGALSPLHF	TGTGCCAGCAGCTTAGCGGTTGGTGCCCTTTCACCCCTCCACTTT
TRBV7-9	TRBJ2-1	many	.	CASSLKADSYNEQFF	TGTGCCAGCAGCTTAAAAGCGGACTCCTACAATGAGCAGTTCTTC
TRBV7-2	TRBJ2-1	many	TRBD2	CASSPGLAGGQFF	TGTGCCAGCAGCCCCGGACTAGCGGGGGGGCAGTTCTTC
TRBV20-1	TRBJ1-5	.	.	CSAVQGGGNQPQHF	TGCAGTGCAGTGCAGGGAGGTGGCAATCAGCCCCAGCATTTT
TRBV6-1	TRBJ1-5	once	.	CASSDRGRGQPQHF	TGTGCCAGCAGTGACAGGGGCCGGGGTCAGCCCCAGCATTTT
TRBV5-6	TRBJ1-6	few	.	CASSGQGYNSPLHF	TGTGCCAGCAGCGGCCAGGGTTATAATTCACCCCTCCACTTT
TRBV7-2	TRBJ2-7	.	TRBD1	CASTTGGYEQYF	TGTGCCAGCACCACAGGGGGGTACGAGCAGTACTTC
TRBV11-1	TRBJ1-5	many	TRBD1	CASSSGTESNQPQHF	TGTGCCAGCAGCTCCGGGACAGAAAGCAATCAGCCCCAGCATTTT
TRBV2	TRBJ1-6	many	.	CASSEPQGPYNSPLHF	TGTGCCAGCAGTGAGCCGCAGGGGCCCTATAATTCACCCCTCCACTTT
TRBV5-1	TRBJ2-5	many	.	CASSLDGPDQETQYF	TGCGCCAGCAGCTTGGATGGGCCGGATCAAGAGACCCAGTACTTC
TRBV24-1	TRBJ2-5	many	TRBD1	CATSDTDRVDETQYF	TGTGCCACCAGTGATACCGACAGGGTTGACGAGACCCAGTACTTC
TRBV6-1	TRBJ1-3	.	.	CASSETRDVNTIYF	TGTGCCAGCAGTGAGACCCGGGACGTTAACACCATATATTTT
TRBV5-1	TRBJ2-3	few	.	CASNGRGGDTDTQYF	TGCGCCAGCAATGGTAGAGGGGGGGACACAGATACGCAGTATTTT